These 18 T cell receptor beta chains were sequenced from one sample in a study of blood T cells in healthy people across ages. Through a sample-barcoded 5' primer and a J-beta primer mix, a second PCR was run for roughly 6 to 12 cycles. A single record per CDR3 protein comes from TCRdb applying MiXCR to the 5' RACE reads. The sample carries some 760,000 distinct CDR3 sequences, about 25% recorded once. These data were likewise used in another study, on T cells of mothers and their children.

The source material was blood. These receptors all stem from a boy younger than 18 in good health.

This clonotype was counted at least ten times. The chain is built from TRBV29-1 and TRBJ2-5; tentatively, D is TRBD1 or TRBD2 (5 bases each). Per the germline V gene, CDR1 is SQVTM and CDR2 is ANQGSEA. The CDR3 consists of 14 residues. V was clipped by 5 bases and J by 7 bases, with 20 bases between them. As DNA, the CDR3 is TGCAGCGTTTGGGATTCCCTATTTGGGGGGACCCAGTACTTC. This sequence encodes CSVWDSLFGGTQYF.

This clonotype was recorded a few times. The rearrangement links TRBV6-2 or TRBV6-3 to TRBJ2-5, with unresolved D. Per germline, CDR1 MNHEY and CDR2 SVGEGT. Between the trimmed V and J ends, which lost 8 bases and 2 bases, there was a span of 12 bases. The CDR3 has 13 amino acids. This chain's CDR3 is CASEYETQETQYF. CDR3 DNA sequence: TGTGCCAGCGAATATGAGACTCAAGAGACCCAGTACTTC.

This clonotype was picked up a small number of times. The rearrangement links TRBV15 to TRBJ1-3; D remains ambiguous. V lost 2 bases to trimming and J lost 2 bases, with 10 bases between them. CDR1 and CDR2 from the germline V gene are LNHNV and YYDKDF (reference sequence). This CDR3 has 15 amino acids. CDR3 sequence: CATSRPTVTGNTIYF. CDR3 nucleotide sequence: TGTGCCACCAGCAGACCAACAGTAACTGGAAACACCATATATTTT.

This clonotype showed up just a few times. The chain combines TRBV7-2 with TRBJ2-5, with D uncertain. The CDR3 covers 14 residues. Deletions cut 1 base from V and 2 bases from J, with 8 bases between. Per germline, CDR1 SGHTA and CDR2 FQGNSA. The CDR3 nucleotides are TGTGCCAGCAGCTTAGTAGTCTGGCAAGAGACCCAGTACTTC. As protein: CASSLVVWQETQYF.

The genes are TRBV5-1 and TRBJ2-5; TRBD1 is a possible D gene (6 bases). The CDR3 sequence is 14 residues long. Germline assignment: CDR1 SGHRS and CDR2 YFSETQ. V lost 0 bases and J 5 bases, leaving 11 bases between the germline ends. The CDR3 DNA sequence: TGCGCCAGCAGCTTGGATAGGGGGATTGAGACCCAGTACTTC. Protein sequence: CASSLDRGIETQYF. Full variable domain (rest looked up from reference TRBV5-1 and TRBJ2-5): KAGVTQTPRYLIKTRGQQVTLSCSPISGHRSVSWYQQTPGQGLQFLFEYFSETQRNKGNFPGRFSGRQFSNSRSEMNVSTLELGDSALYLCASSLDRGIETQYFGPGTRLLVL.

This clonotype was counted only a few times. The chain employs TRBV29-1 and TRBJ2-3; 7 bases line up with TRBD1. Trimming cost V 6 bases and J 5 bases; bases outside gene matches: 17. The CDR3 has 16 residues. From germline, CDR1 is SQVTM and CDR2 ANQGSEA. CDR3 sequence reads: CSVVGNPGQLRDTQYF. The CDR3, as DNA: TGCAGCGTGGTAGGGAACCCGGGACAGCTCAGAGATACGCAGTATTTT.

The table lists this clonotype with a few counts. The genes are TRBV27 and TRBJ2-4; TRBD2 might be the D (5 bases). V lost 5 bases, J lost 4 bases, and 12 bases lay in between. The V gene's germline CDR1 is MNHEY and CDR2 SMNVEV (reference sequence). The CDR3 length is 14 residues. The CDR3 DNA follows: TGTGCCAGCAGTCCTCCCGGGAAGAAAAACATTCAGTACTTC. Protein sequence: CASSPPGKKNIQYF.

The chain links TRBV28 to TRBJ2-5; 8 bases align to TRBD1. Germline V CDR1 and CDR2: MDHEN, SYDVKM. The V gene end was trimmed by 6 bases and the J gene end by 0 bases; junction bases not matched to a gene: 9. CDR3 length: 16 amino acids. CDR3 nucleotide sequence: TGTGCCAGCAGACCTAGACAGGGGCGGTACCAAGAGACCCAGTACTTC. Its protein is CASRPRQGRYQETQYF. Supplemented by reference TRBV28 and TRBJ2-5, the full variable domain reads DVKVTQSSRYLVKRTGEKVFLECVQDMDHENMFWYRQDPGLGLRLIYFSYDVKMKEKGDIPEGYSVSREKKERFSLILESASTNQTSMYLCASRPRQGRYQETQYFGPGTRLLVL.

The rearrangement links TRBV7-9 to TRBJ2-5; tentatively, D is TRBD1 or TRBD2 (5 bases each). Germline V gives CDR1 SEHNR, CDR2 FQNEAQ (reference sequence). The CDR3 runs to 14 residues. Trimming removed 5 bases at V and 2 bases at J, with 12 bases between. The CDR3 sequence is CASSPGKGQETQYF. The DNA for the CDR3 is TGTGCCAGCAGCCCGGGAAAGGGGCAAGAGACCCAGTACTTC.

The V call is TRBV7-3, the J call TRBJ2-1, with D possibly being TRBD1 or TRBD2 (5 bases each). This CDR3 region has 16 residues. V lost 0 bases and J lost 3, with 12 bases in between. Germline V gives CDR1 SGHTA, CDR2 FQGTGA. The CDR3 region is CASSLTYGASYNEQFF. In DNA form, the CDR3 reads TGTGCCAGCAGCTTAACGTACGGGGCTAGCTACAATGAGCAGTTCTTC.

The chain couples TRBV7-6 to TRBJ2-7; TRBD1 might be the D (5 bases). V was cut by 5 bases and J by 5 bases, with 13 bases left in between. From germline, CDR1 is SGHVS and CDR2 FNYEAQ. The CDR3 has 13 amino acids. In nucleotides, the CDR3 is TGTGCCAGCAGCCGTATGGGGCGCGACGAGCAGTACTTC. It translates to CASSRMGRDEQYF.

The V and J genes are TRBV29-1 and TRBJ2-5; D is undetermined. Judging by the DNA end, TRBJ2-1 fits better; the J call may be wrong. This CDR3 has 12 residues. The germline gives CDR1 SQVTM, CDR2 ANQGSEA. CDR3 sequence: CSVVRLYNEQFF. The CDR3 nucleotides read TGCAGCGTTGTGCGCCTATACAATGAGCAGTTCTTC.

This clonotype has just a few counts. V gene TRBV6-1 combines with J gene TRBJ2-5, with a weak D call TRBD2 (6 bases). The DNA end lines up better with TRBJ2-7; the J call may be wrong. CDR1 is MNHNS and CDR2 is SASEGT in the germline V gene. This CDR3 region has 13 residues. Here the CDR3 reads CASMGGSPYEQYF. As DNA, the CDR3 is TGTGCCAGCATGGGGGGTTCTCCCTACGAGCAGTACTTC.

V and J are TRBV7-9 and TRBJ1-2; 9 bases map to TRBD1. This CDR3 has 14 amino acids. V lost 6 bases to trimming and J lost 1 base; unmatched junction nucleotides: 3. The germline V gene encodes CDR1 SEHNR and CDR2 FQNEAQ (reference sequence). This chain's CDR3 is CASSTGGNNYGYTF. CDR3 sequence (DNA): TGTGCCAGCAGTACAGGGGGCAATAACTATGGCTACACCTTC.

The chain couples TRBV9 to TRBJ2-1; 11 nucleotides agree with TRBD2. J was trimmed by 3 bases and V by 4 bases; bases with no gene match: 6. The CDR3 contains 16 residues. Germline CDR1 is SGDLS and CDR2 is YYNGEE. The DNA of the CDR3 is TGTGCCAGCAGCCCCCGGGGACTAGCGGTCTACAATGAGCAGTTCTTC. This translates into CASSPRGLAVYNEQFF. Full variable domain (outside the CDR3, taken from reference TRBV9 and TRBJ2-1): DSGVTQTPKHLITATGQRVTLRCSPRSGDLSVYWYQQSLDQGLQFLIQYYNGEERAKGNILERFSAQQFPDLHSELNLSSLELGDSALYFCASSPRGLAVYNEQFFGPGTRLTVL.

In its sample, this clonotype was seen many times. The CDR3: CASSLGSTYEQYF. The CDR3 DNA is TGTGCCAGCAGCTTAGGTTCAACCTACGAGCAGTACTTC. V is TRBV7-6 and J is TRBJ2-7; no definite D call. This CDR3 contains 13 residues. Germline CDR1 reads SGHVS; CDR2 reads FNYEAQ. V was pared by 1 base and J by 2 bases, with 6 bases between.

This clonotype was observed a handful of times. A read error is likely, as this CDR3 ends without the conserved phenylalanine or tryptophan. The gene calls are TRBV4-3 and TRBJ2-7; weak D call: TRBD1 (6 bases). The ends were cut back, 2 bases at V and 6 bases at J, with 23 bases in the middle. This CDR3 comprises 17 residues. Looked up from germline, CDR1 is LGHNA and CDR2 is YSLEER. This CDR3 reads CASSQRGFGSGTPEQYL. CDR3 DNA sequence: TGCGCCAGCAGCCAAAGGGGTTTCGGGTCAGGGACACCCGAGCAGTACCTC.

The table lists this clonotype with a count of one. The junction shows a germline mismatch at one end, possibly a read error. CDR3 nucleotide sequence: TGTGCCGGCAGTGAAGCACAGGGCTCAGGAGGCATTCAGTACTTC. Encoded protein: CAGSEAQGSGGIQYF. This chain uses TRBV6-1 with TRBJ2-4; D is perhaps TRBD1 (6 bases). Looked up from germline, CDR1 is MNHNS and CDR2 is SASEGT. CDR3 length: 15 amino acids.